This T cell receptor (beta chain) was sequenced for a study of radiation and T cells in renal cell carcinoma. General study points: Without pretreatment biopsies, baseline tumor clonotype presence was undetermined. In blood, top tumor clones expanded by 2 weeks, shrinking by 4.

Data came from immunoSEQ multiplex PCR; TCRdb stores just in-frame clones and leaves some out. The repertoire has 130,000 to 150,000 clones, approximately 86% of them found once; the top ten carry around a sixth. Regarding time point: blood 4 weeks post-SBRT, at nephrectomy. Specified treatment: 15 Gy SBRT to primary tumor, nephrectomy 4 weeks later. Nephrectomy followed 15 Gy stereotactic body radiation by 4 weeks. On this clone itself: Its antigen is undetermined.

V lost 11 bases and J 7 bases, leaving 11 bases between the germline ends. The CDR3 consists of 11 residues. Germline CDR1 SGHVS, CDR2 FQNEAQ. J is TRBJ2-2 and V is TRBV7-8, with D uncertain. Material: blood, obtained from a patient whose treatment included radiotherapy and nephrectomy. The TCR comes from a woman aged 45-65 years with renal cell carcinoma. The CDR3 reads CAGRPRGELFF. As DNA, the CDR3 is TGTGCCGGTCGCCCCCGCGGGGAGCTGTTTTTT.